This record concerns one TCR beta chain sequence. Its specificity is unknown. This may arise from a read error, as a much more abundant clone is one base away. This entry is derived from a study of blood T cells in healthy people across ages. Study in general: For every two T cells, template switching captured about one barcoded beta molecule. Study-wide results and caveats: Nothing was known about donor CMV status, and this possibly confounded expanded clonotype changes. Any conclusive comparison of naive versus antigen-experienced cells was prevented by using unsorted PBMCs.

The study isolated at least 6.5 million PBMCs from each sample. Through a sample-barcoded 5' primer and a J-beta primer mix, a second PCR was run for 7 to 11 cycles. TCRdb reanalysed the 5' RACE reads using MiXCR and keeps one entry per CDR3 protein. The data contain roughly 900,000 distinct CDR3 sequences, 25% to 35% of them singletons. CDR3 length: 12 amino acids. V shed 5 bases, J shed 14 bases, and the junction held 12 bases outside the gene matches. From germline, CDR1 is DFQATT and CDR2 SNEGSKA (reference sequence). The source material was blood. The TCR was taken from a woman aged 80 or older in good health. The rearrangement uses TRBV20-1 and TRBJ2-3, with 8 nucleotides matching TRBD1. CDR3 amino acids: CSAGQGEEKLYF. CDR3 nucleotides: TGCAGTGCTGGACAGGGCGAGGAAAAACTGTATTTT.